One and the same sample provided the 30 T cell receptor beta chains below, sequenced in a study of CXCR3-negative and CXCR3-positive naive CD8 T cells. Their recognized antigens are unknown. Preparation of TRB cDNA libraries relied on 5' RACE carrying UMI labels. One entry per CDR3 protein, without DNA, is what TCRdb gives after re-calling the 5' RACE reads. This table holds about 110,000 distinct CDR3 sequences. Study-wide points: Naive cells positive for CXCR3 carried more hydrophobic TRB CDR3s than CXCR3-negative ones.

Sequenced input: naive CXCR3+ CD8+ T cells from blood. Subset reported: CD45RO-CCR7+CD27+CD95- naive CD8+ T cells expressing CXCR3 (TNR3+). These receptors were collected from a human donor in good health. Some clones in this sample may be carry-over from other donors' samples.

The chain couples TRBV21-1 to TRBJ2-7; TCRdb returns TRBD2, unconfirmable since there is no DNA. TRBV21-1 is flagged as a pseudogene. The CDR3 totals 18 residues. Here the CDR3 reads CASSKVPPSWEGINEQYF.

The chain couples TRBV15 to TRBJ1-2; absent DNA, TCRdb's TRBD1 call cannot be checked. The CDR3 is 16 amino acids. Germline assignment: CDR1 LNHNV and CDR2 YYDKDF (reference sequence). The CDR3 loop reads CATSRDRDNRVHGYTF.

This chain connects TRBV5-4 to TRBJ2-7; as DNA is missing, the TRBD1 call by TCRdb cannot be tested. The CDR3 is made up of 14 amino acids. Germline CDR1 is SGHNT and CDR2 is YYREEE (reference sequence). CDR3 amino acids: CASSSWTGDNEQYF.

V and J are TRBV5-1 and TRBJ2-7; the D gene TCRdb calls, TRBD2, cannot be checked with no DNA. This CDR3 spans 14 amino acids. The germline gives CDR1 SGHRS, CDR2 YFSETQ. This CDR3 is CASSLDMDSREQYF.

The CDR3 region is CATSRGASTDTQYF. The V and J genes are TRBV15 and TRBJ2-3. The CDR3 has 14 residues. Looked up from germline, CDR1 is LNHNV and CDR2 is YYDKDF (reference sequence).

V and J are TRBV6-5 and TRBJ2-3. CDR1 is MNHEY, CDR2 SVGAGI, per germline. This CDR3 contains 17 residues. The CDR3 sequence is CASSYLNTDTYTDTQYF.

The J gene is TRBJ2-1, the V gene TRBV28; checking the TCRdb D call of TRBD1 is not possible without DNA. Germline CDR1 reads MDHEN; CDR2 reads SYDVKM. This CDR3 has 16 amino acids. The CDR3 sequence: CASIKGRGSSYNEQFF.

V and J are TRBV19 and TRBJ2-1; as DNA is missing, the TRBD1 call by TCRdb cannot be tested. CDR3 length: 17 amino acids. CDR1 is LNHDA and CDR2 is SQIVND in the germline V gene (reference sequence). CDR3 residues: CASSMTSGGDSYNEQFF.

The V gene is TRBV5-5, the J gene TRBJ2-7; as DNA is missing, the TRBD1 call by TCRdb cannot be tested. Looked up from germline, CDR1 is SGHKS and CDR2 is YYEKEE (reference sequence). The CDR3 length is 14 residues. CDR3 amino acids: CASSFGGGNYEQYF.

The V gene is TRBV7-9, the J gene TRBJ2-1; lacking DNA, the TRBD1 call made by TCRdb goes unchecked. Germline V gives CDR1 SEHNR, CDR2 FQNEAQ (reference sequence). This CDR3 contains 13 residues. The CDR3 sequence is CASSLEGANEQFF.

This chain connects TRBV5-1 to TRBJ2-2. Germline V gene sequence: CDR1 SGHRS, CDR2 YFSETQ. The CDR3 covers 13 residues. The CDR3 loop is CASSFLDTGELFF. Combining the CDR3 with reference TRBV5-1 and TRBJ2-2 gives the whole variable domain KAGVTQTPRYLIKTRGQQVTLSCSPISGHRSVSWYQQTPGQGLQFLFEYFSETQRNKGNFPGRFSGRQFSNSRSEMNVSTLELGDSALYLCASSFLDTGELFFGEGSRLTVL.

The V and J genes are TRBV6-2 or TRBV6-3 and TRBJ2-4. Germline V CDR1 and CDR2: MNHEY, SVGEGT. The CDR3 covers 12 residues. The CDR3 spells CASSLLKNIQYF.

V gene TRBV27 combines with J gene TRBJ1-1; TCRdb reports TRBD1, a call that lacks DNA to check it against. Germline CDR1 MNHEY, CDR2 SMNVEV (reference sequence). This CDR3 has 15 residues. The CDR3: CASSFQGWVSTEAFF.

CDR3 in amino acids: CASSELMGSETQYF. The chain recombines TRBV25-1 with TRBJ2-5; with no DNA, the TCRdb D assignment of TRBD2 cannot be verified. Germline CDR1 reads MGHDK; CDR2 reads SYGVNS. The CDR3 totals 14 residues. Full variable domain (remainder filled in from reference TRBV25-1 and TRBJ2-5): EADIYQTPRYLVIGTGKKITLECSQTMGHDKMYWYQQDPGMELHLIHYSYGVNSTEKGDLSSESTVSRIRTEHFPLTLESARPSHTSQYLCASSELMGSETQYFGPGTRLLVL.

This chain uses TRBV5-1 with TRBJ2-7; TCRdb picks TRBD1, but there is no DNA to check that call. CDR3 length: 16 amino acids. Germline V gene lookup returns CDR1 SGHRS and CDR2 YFSETQ. CDR3 region: CASSSLPGQGFYEQYF. Full variable domain (rest looked up from reference TRBV5-1 and TRBJ2-7): KAGVTQTPRYLIKTRGQQVTLSCSPISGHRSVSWYQQTPGQGLQFLFEYFSETQRNKGNFPGRFSGRQFSNSRSEMNVSTLELGDSALYLCASSSLPGQGFYEQYFGPGTRLTVT.

The chain has TRBV20-1 and TRBJ2-7. The CDR3 is made up of 13 amino acids. Germline V gene lookup returns CDR1 DFQATT and CDR2 SNEGSKA (reference sequence). CDR3 loop: CSARSLGRYEQYF.

V and J are TRBV30 and TRBJ1-2; TCRdb picks TRBD1, but there is no DNA to check that call. The germline gives CDR1 GTSNPN, CDR2 SVGIG (reference sequence). The length of the CDR3 is 12 residues. The CDR3: CAWVKGGVGYTF.

The genes are TRBV6-5 and TRBJ1-2; lacking DNA, the TRBD1 call made by TCRdb goes unchecked. There are 14 residues in the CDR3. The germline V gene encodes CDR1 MNHEY and CDR2 SVGAGI. CDR3 region: CASATVGGEYGYTF.

The V gene is TRBV29-1, the J gene TRBJ1-4; with no DNA, the TCRdb D assignment of TRBD1 cannot be verified. The length of the CDR3 is 13 residues. Germline CDR1 reads SQVTM; CDR2 reads ANQGSEA. This CDR3 reads CSAMGQNNEKLFF.

The gene calls are TRBV12-3 or TRBV12-4 and TRBJ1-1; TCRdb gives TRBD1 as the D gene, but with no DNA this cannot be confirmed. The CDR3 covers 13 residues. CDR3 protein: CASSLIGGPEAFF.

The chain uses TRBV5-6 and TRBJ2-3; TCRdb reports TRBD1, a call that lacks DNA to check it against. CDR1 and CDR2 from the germline V gene are SGHDT and YYEEEE. The CDR3 totals 16 residues. This chain's CDR3 is CASSLNPGARPDTQYF.

The rearrangement links TRBV7-9 to TRBJ1-1; TCRdb picks TRBD1, but there is no DNA to check that call. This CDR3 spans 16 amino acids. Germline V lookup: CDR1 SEHNR, CDR2 FQNEAQ (reference sequence). This CDR3 is CASSLNAGGMNTEAFF.

The chain uses TRBV29-1 and TRBJ2-1; TCRdb returns TRBD1, unconfirmable since there is no DNA. This CDR3 comprises 12 residues. Per the germline V gene, CDR1 is SQVTM and CDR2 is ANQGSEA. The CDR3 loop is CSVATGYNEQFF.

V and J are TRBV28 and TRBJ1-1; the D gene TCRdb calls, TRBD1, cannot be checked with no DNA. Germline V gene lookup returns CDR1 MDHEN and CDR2 SYDVKM. There are 13 residues in the CDR3. CDR3 residues: CASKGVTNTEAFF.

The rearrangement uses TRBV12-3 or TRBV12-4 and TRBJ2-1; the TCRdb call, TRBD2, lacks DNA for checking. CDR3 length: 11 amino acids. The CDR3 region is CASSQTIEQFF.

The rearrangement links TRBV12-3 or TRBV12-4 to TRBJ2-2; TCRdb gives TRBD2 as the D gene, but with no DNA this cannot be confirmed. CDR3 length: 16 amino acids. The CDR3 here is CASSLYGSGNTGELFF.

The chain is built from TRBV20-1 and TRBJ2-5; TCRdb returns TRBD2, unconfirmable since there is no DNA. Germline lookup yields CDR1 DFQATT and CDR2 SNEGSKA (reference sequence). This CDR3 contains 13 residues. CDR3 loop: CSGHSGSGETQYF.

This chain joins TRBV27 and TRBJ2-5; the D call from TCRdb, TRBD1, cannot be confirmed without DNA. The germline CDR1 and CDR2 sequences are MNHEY and SMNVEV (reference sequence). CDR3 length: 16 residues. CDR3 sequence reads: CASSLLWTEHQETQYF.

J is TRBJ2-7 and V is TRBV3-1; checking the TCRdb D call of TRBD1 is not possible without DNA. The V gene's germline CDR1 is LGHDT and CDR2 YNNKEL (reference sequence). This CDR3 spans 17 amino acids. The CDR3 here is CASSQGPRDRVLYEQYF.

This chain uses TRBV21-1 with TRBJ2-5; TCRdb's assignment of TRBD2 cannot be checked, as there is no DNA. TRBV21-1 corresponds to a pseudogene. The CDR3 has 19 residues. The CDR3 is CASSKAQGRRLAVQETQYF.